Presented here are 26 T cell receptor beta chains from one specimen sequenced in a study of shared clonotypes between healthy human individuals. Positive CCR7 selection of CD45RO-negative cells yielded the naive CD8 cells, and terminally differentiated effector memory CD45RA+ cells were excluded. Sequenced by immunoSEQ multiplex PCR; TCRdb stores in-frame clones only, minus some. The sample comprises about 2 million clones, approximately 95% of which are singletons, and around 1.2% rests with the top ten. Sequenced sample: naive CD8+ T cells sorted from blood. The origin of the receptors is a young man in good health.

The chain links TRBV6-5 to TRBJ2-1; tentative D call: TRBD2 (5 bases). This CDR3 spans 12 amino acids. The V and J ends lost 5 bases and 12 bases respectively, with 14 bases between them. Germline V gives CDR1 MNHEY, CDR2 SVGAGI. The CDR3 reads CASSPMAGRQFF. The CDR3 region has the DNA TGTGCCAGCAGTCCAATGGCGGGTAGGCAGTTCTTC.

The rearrangement uses TRBV5-1 and TRBJ1-2; D gene ambiguous. This CDR3 is built from 13 residues. The ends were cut back, 5 bases at V and 4 bases at J, with 12 bases in the middle. Looked up from germline, CDR1 is SGHRS and CDR2 is YFSETQ. The CDR3 sequence: CASSGRLGYGYTF. Here the CDR3 DNA reads TGCGCCAGCAGTGGCCGCCTCGGCTATGGCTACACCTTC.

The chain uses TRBV4-1 and TRBJ1-4; D unresolved. The CDR3 has 16 amino acids. Deletions cut 0 bases from V and 0 bases from J, with 8 bases between. Germline V gene sequence: CDR1 MGHRA, CDR2 YSYEKL. The CDR3 bases are TGCGCCAGCAGCCAAGATGGAGAGGCAACTAATGAAAAACTGTTTTTT. Its translation: CASSQDGEATNEKLFF.

This chain links TRBV7-9 with TRBJ2-7; the D gene is possibly TRBD2 (6 bases). Trimming cost V 1 base and J 3 bases, with 16 bases left between them. Germline V lookup: CDR1 SEHNR, CDR2 FQNEAQ (reference sequence). The CDR3 runs 16 residues. CDR3 in amino acids: CASSLGAVTRGYEQYF. The CDR3 nucleotides read TGTGCCAGCAGCTTAGGAGCGGTGACTAGAGGCTACGAGCAGTACTTC. The full variable domain, its missing parts supplied by reference TRBV7-9 and TRBJ2-7, is DTGVSQNPRHKITKRGQNVTFRCDPISEHNRLYWYRQTLGQGPEFLTYFQNEAQLEKSRLLSDRFSAERPKGSFSTLEIQRTEQGDSAMYLCASSLGAVTRGYEQYFGPGTRLTVT.

The genes are TRBV7-6 and TRBJ2-3; 7 bases align to TRBD1. Germline CDR1 SGHVS, CDR2 FNYEAQ. Trimming removed 1 base from V and 2 bases from J; junction bases left unmatched: 12. This CDR3 is built from 18 residues. CDR3 sequence reads: CASSLVPEEGAFTDTQYF. The CDR3 DNA reads as TGTGCCAGCAGCTTAGTACCGGAAGAGGGGGCGTTCACAGATACGCAGTATTTT. The entire variable domain, with the rest obtained from reference TRBV7-6 and TRBJ2-3, is as follows: GAGVSQSPRYKVTKRGQDVALRCDPISGHVSLYWYRQALGQGPEFLTYFNYEAQQDKSGLPNDRFSAERPEGSISTLTIQRTEQRDSAMYRCASSLVPEEGAFTDTQYFGPGTRLTVL.

The chain is built from TRBV19 and TRBJ2-1, with D maybe TRBD2 (6 bases). Per the germline V gene, CDR1 is LNHDA and CDR2 is SQIVND (reference sequence). This CDR3 has 15 amino acids. Deletions cut 2 bases from V and 6 bases from J, with 14 bases between. CDR3 sequence reads: CASSIWAGGGNEQFF. The CDR3 coding sequence is TGTGCCAGTAGTATATGGGCCGGGGGTGGCAATGAGCAGTTCTTC. The full variable domain, rest sourced from reference TRBV19 and TRBJ2-1, is DGGITQSPKYLFRKEGQNVTLSCEQNLNHDAMYWYRQDPGQGLRLIYYSQIVNDFQKGDIAEGYSVSREKKESFPLTVTSAQKNPTAFYLCASSIWAGGGNEQFFGPGTRLTVL.

Notes on this clone: This specimen includes other DNA sequences encoding the same CDR3. The V gene is TRBV27, the J gene TRBJ2-3; D uncertain. CDR3 length equals 11 residues. V lost 4 bases and J 3 bases, leaving 2 bases between the germline ends. Germline V lookup: CDR1 MNHEY, CDR2 SMNVEV (reference sequence). The CDR3 sequence is CASSSTDTQYF. The CDR3 region has the DNA TGTGCCAGCAGTTCTACAGATACGCAGTATTTT.

V usage is TRBV6-5 and J usage is TRBJ2-7; tentatively, D is TRBD2 (6 bases). Trimming shortened V by 8 bases and J by 2 bases, and 13 bases separated the two germline ends. Per germline, CDR1 MNHEY and CDR2 SVGAGI. The CDR3 is 13 residues long. CDR3 sequence reads: CASWGLAPYEQYF. CDR3 DNA sequence: TGTGCCAGCTGGGGACTCGCGCCCTACGAGCAGTACTTC.

This chain links TRBV2 with TRBJ2-1; tentatively, D is TRBD2 (5 bases). The V gene lost 4 bases and the J gene lost 2 bases, with 12 bases spanning the gap. This CDR3 has 15 amino acids. Germline loops: CDR1 SNHLY, CDR2 FYNNEI. The CDR3 DNA sequence: TGTGCCAGCAGTGCAAGCGGCTCAACCTACAATGAGCAGTTCTTC. Protein sequence: CASSASGSTYNEQFF.

The chain combines TRBV7-6 with TRBJ1-5; D not certain. V shed 1 base and J shed 0 bases, with 10 bases lying between them. Germline CDR1 and CDR2: SGHVS and FNYEAQ. CDR3 length equals 16 residues. The CDR3 loop is CASSLGSPYSNQPQHF. The CDR3 DNA reads TGTGCCAGCAGCTTAGGTAGTCCGTATAGCAATCAGCCCCAGCATTTT.

Here the CDR3 reads CAWSVHLPPAEQFF. The CDR3 DNA reads TGTGCCTGGAGTGTACATCTCCCCCCGGCTGAGCAGTTCTTC. The V gene is TRBV30, the J gene TRBJ2-1, with D unresolved. CDR3 length: 14 residues. In germline, CDR1 is GTSNPN, CDR2 SVGIG (reference sequence). Trimming stripped 0 bases from V and 9 bases from J, with 15 bases between.

This chain uses TRBV19 with TRBJ1-5; D gene uncertain. Between the trimmed V and J ends, which lost 1 base and 7 bases, there was a span of 14 bases. Germline values: CDR1 LNHDA, CDR2 SQIVND (reference sequence). This CDR3 is built from 15 residues. CDR3 in DNA: TGTGCCAGTAGTATAGGGGAGTTTCCGGACCAGCCCCAGCATTTT. Protein sequence: CASSIGEFPDQPQHF.

The V gene is TRBV10-3, the J gene TRBJ1-1; D ambiguous. This CDR3 spans 14 amino acids. Trimming took 3 bases from V and 4 from J, leaving 12 bases between them. CDR1 and CDR2 from the germline V gene are ENHRY and SYGVKD. As DNA, the CDR3 is TGTGCCATCAGTGATCCCGGAGGTGGCACTGAAGCTTTCTTT. Protein sequence: CAISDPGGGTEAFF.

In regard to this clone: This sample includes further DNA sequences coding for the same CDR3. This chain links TRBV6-5 with TRBJ2-7; 7 bases agree with TRBD1. This CDR3 comprises 16 residues. V shed 0 bases and J 1 base; nucleotides not matched to a gene: 6. Germline lookup yields CDR1 MNHEY and CDR2 SVGAGI. CDR3 nucleotides: TGTGCCAGCAGTTACTCAACGGGACAGAGATCCTACGAGCAGTACTTC. Its translation is CASSYSTGQRSYEQYF.

This clone was detected only once. Different DNA sequences within this sample yield the same CDR3. This chain links TRBV29-1 with TRBJ2-7; TRBD1 matches 8 bases. CDR3 length: 14 residues. The germline gives CDR1 SQVTM, CDR2 ANQGSEA. V lost 2 bases and J lost 4; bases outside the gene matches: 7. CDR3 in DNA: TGCAGCGTTGAATCCGGCCAGGGGGCATACGAGCAGTACTTC. It translates to CSVESGQGAYEQYF.

The rearrangement uses TRBV7-9 and TRBJ2-3, with a weak D call TRBD1 (5 bases). Germline-derived CDR1 and CDR2 are SEHNR and FQNEAQ (reference sequence). This CDR3 region has 15 residues. V was pared by 4 bases and J by 1 base, with 12 bases between. CDR3 in DNA: TGTGCCAGCAGCTGGGAAACAGGACGCACAGATACGCAGTATTTT. As protein: CASSWETGRTDTQYF.

The V call is TRBV6-4, the J call TRBJ1-1, with a weak D call TRBD1 (5 bases). The V end lost 8 bases, the J end lost 1 base, and 5 bases lay between the germline ends. In germline, CDR1 is MRHNA, CDR2 SNTAGT. The length of the CDR3 is 11 residues. CDR3 loop: CASGTNTEAFF. The CDR3 DNA reads TGTGCCAGCGGGACGAACACTGAAGCTTTCTTT.

The V gene is TRBV7-9, the J gene TRBJ2-2; possible D gene TRBD1, 5 bases. This CDR3 is built from 16 residues. From germline, CDR1 is SEHNR and CDR2 FQNEAQ (reference sequence). V lost 5 bases to trimming and J lost 1 base, with 14 bases between them. The CDR3 DNA is TGTGCCAGCAGCACCTTGGTTCAGGGGAACACCGGGGAGCTGTTTTTT. Its translation: CASSTLVQGNTGELFF. The whole variable domain, remainder taken from reference TRBV7-9 and TRBJ2-2, is DTGVSQNPRHKITKRGQNVTFRCDPISEHNRLYWYRQTLGQGPEFLTYFQNEAQLEKSRLLSDRFSAERPKGSFSTLEIQRTEQGDSAMYLCASSTLVQGNTGELFFGEGSRLTVL.

The chain recombines TRBV28 with TRBJ2-5; D gene unclear. The CDR3 runs 17 residues. The V end was cut by 7 bases, the J end by 0 bases, with 21 bases between. Germline-derived CDR1 and CDR2 are MDHEN and SYDVKM. The CDR3 nucleotides read TGTGCCAGCACCTCCCTCCGGGCAACCGAATACCAAGAGACCCAGTACTTC. It translates to CASTSLRATEYQETQYF.

With respect to this clone: The same CDR3 can be traced to other DNA sequences in this sample. The genes are TRBV30 and TRBJ2-2; D is unclear. CDR3 length equals 13 residues. Germline V gene sequence: CDR1 GTSNPN, CDR2 SVGIG (reference sequence). Between the trimmed V and J ends, which lost 0 bases and 1 base, there was a span of 3 bases. CDR3 sequence reads: CAWSVLNTGELFF. CDR3 coding DNA: TGTGCCTGGAGTGTGTTGAACACCGGGGAGCTGTTTTTT.

V gene TRBV5-1 combines with J gene TRBJ1-4, with 10 bases identical to TRBD1. Germline assignment: CDR1 SGHRS and CDR2 YFSETQ. The CDR3 contains 17 residues. The junction had 8 bases not matched to a gene; V was cut back by 0 bases and J by 6 bases. The chain's CDR3 is CASSLANTGTGDEKLFF. The CDR3 coding sequence is TGCGCCAGCAGCTTGGCCAATACCGGGACAGGGGATGAAAAACTGTTTTTT.

As for this clone: The same CDR3 is also encoded by other DNA sequences in this sample. V gene TRBV19 combines with J gene TRBJ1-2; D might be TRBD1 (6 bases). This CDR3 contains 14 residues. Germline V gene data show CDR1 as LNHDA and CDR2 as SQIVND (reference sequence). V dropped 3 bases and J dropped 2 bases, with 10 bases sitting between them. The CDR3 sequence: CASSIGGTNYGYTF. CDR3 DNA: TGTGCCAGTAGTATTGGGGGCACCAACTATGGCTACACCTTC. The full variable domain, completed using reference TRBV19 and TRBJ1-2, is DGGITQSPKYLFRKEGQNVTLSCEQNLNHDAMYWYRQDPGQGLRLIYYSQIVNDFQKGDIAEGYSVSREKKESFPLTVTSAQKNPTAFYLCASSIGGTNYGYTFGSGTRLTVV.

The V and J genes are TRBV7-9 and TRBJ2-7; D gene ambiguous. Per the germline V gene, CDR1 is SEHNR and CDR2 is FQNEAQ (reference sequence). The V end was cut by 10 bases, the J end by 1 base, with 8 bases between. The CDR3 totals 11 residues. The CDR3 DNA is TGTGCCATAGACTTTTCCTACGAGCAGTACTTC. It is translated as CAIDFSYEQYF.

Worth noting for this clone: At the DNA level, this CDR3 is encoded by other sequences in the same sample as well. This sequence joins TRBV7-9 and TRBJ2-2; D unresolved. The V gene's germline CDR1 is SEHNR and CDR2 FQNEAQ (reference sequence). V was shortened by 5 bases and J by 0 bases, with 7 bases between the two germline ends. This CDR3 has 14 residues. CDR3 sequence: CASSPSANTGELFF. Written as DNA, the CDR3 is TGTGCCAGCAGCCCTTCGGCGAACACCGGGGAGCTGTTTTTT.

This chain joins TRBV9 and TRBJ2-7; D may be TRBD1 (6 bases). The CDR3 totals 14 residues. V lost 4 bases and J lost 4, with 15 bases in between. Germline V lookup: CDR1 SGDLS, CDR2 YYNGEE. The CDR3 nucleotides read TGTGCCAGCAGCACCGAGGACAGTGTATACGAGCAGTACTTC. Encoded protein: CASSTEDSVYEQYF.

The chain uses TRBV6-4 and TRBJ1-3; no clear D gene. V lost 6 bases to trimming and J lost 0 bases, with 18 bases between them. The germline gives CDR1 MRHNA, CDR2 SNTAGT. The CDR3 runs to 17 residues. CDR3 sequence (DNA): TGTGCCAGCAGCGCTTTCGGAGGACCTTTCTCTGGAAACACCATATATTTT. Amino acid sequence: CASSAFGGPFSGNTIYF.